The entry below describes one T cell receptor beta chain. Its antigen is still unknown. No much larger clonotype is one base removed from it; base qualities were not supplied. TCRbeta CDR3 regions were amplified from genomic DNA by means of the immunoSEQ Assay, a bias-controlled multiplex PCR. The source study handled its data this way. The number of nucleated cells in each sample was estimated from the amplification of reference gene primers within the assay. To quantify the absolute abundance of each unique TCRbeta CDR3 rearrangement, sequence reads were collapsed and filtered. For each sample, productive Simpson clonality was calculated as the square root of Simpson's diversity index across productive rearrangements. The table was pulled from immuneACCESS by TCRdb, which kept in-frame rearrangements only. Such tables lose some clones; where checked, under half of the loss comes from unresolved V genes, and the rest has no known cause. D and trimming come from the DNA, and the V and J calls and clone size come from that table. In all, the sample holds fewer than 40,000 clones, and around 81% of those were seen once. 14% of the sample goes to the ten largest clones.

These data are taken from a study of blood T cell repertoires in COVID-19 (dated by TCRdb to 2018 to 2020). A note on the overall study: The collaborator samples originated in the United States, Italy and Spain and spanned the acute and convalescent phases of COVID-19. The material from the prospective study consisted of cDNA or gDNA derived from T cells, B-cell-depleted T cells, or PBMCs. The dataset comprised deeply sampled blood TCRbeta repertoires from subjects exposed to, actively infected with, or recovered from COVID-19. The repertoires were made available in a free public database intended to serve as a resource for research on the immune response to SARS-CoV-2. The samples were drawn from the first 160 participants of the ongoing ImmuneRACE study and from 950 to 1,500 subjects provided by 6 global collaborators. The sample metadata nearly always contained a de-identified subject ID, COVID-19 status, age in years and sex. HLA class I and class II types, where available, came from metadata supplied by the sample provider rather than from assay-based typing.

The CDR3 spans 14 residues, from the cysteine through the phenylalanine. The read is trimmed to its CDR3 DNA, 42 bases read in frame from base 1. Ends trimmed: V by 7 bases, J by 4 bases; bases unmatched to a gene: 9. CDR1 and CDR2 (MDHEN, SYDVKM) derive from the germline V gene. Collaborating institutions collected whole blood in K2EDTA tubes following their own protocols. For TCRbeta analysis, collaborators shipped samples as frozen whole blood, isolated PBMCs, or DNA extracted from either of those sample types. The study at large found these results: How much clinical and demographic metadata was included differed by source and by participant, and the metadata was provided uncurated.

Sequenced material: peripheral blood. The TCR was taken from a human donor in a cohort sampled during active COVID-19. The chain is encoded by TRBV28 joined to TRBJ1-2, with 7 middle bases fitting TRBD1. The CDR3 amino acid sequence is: CASIEGGQVYGYTF. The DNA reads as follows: TGTGCCAGCATCGAAGGAGGACAGGTCTATGGCTACACCTTC.